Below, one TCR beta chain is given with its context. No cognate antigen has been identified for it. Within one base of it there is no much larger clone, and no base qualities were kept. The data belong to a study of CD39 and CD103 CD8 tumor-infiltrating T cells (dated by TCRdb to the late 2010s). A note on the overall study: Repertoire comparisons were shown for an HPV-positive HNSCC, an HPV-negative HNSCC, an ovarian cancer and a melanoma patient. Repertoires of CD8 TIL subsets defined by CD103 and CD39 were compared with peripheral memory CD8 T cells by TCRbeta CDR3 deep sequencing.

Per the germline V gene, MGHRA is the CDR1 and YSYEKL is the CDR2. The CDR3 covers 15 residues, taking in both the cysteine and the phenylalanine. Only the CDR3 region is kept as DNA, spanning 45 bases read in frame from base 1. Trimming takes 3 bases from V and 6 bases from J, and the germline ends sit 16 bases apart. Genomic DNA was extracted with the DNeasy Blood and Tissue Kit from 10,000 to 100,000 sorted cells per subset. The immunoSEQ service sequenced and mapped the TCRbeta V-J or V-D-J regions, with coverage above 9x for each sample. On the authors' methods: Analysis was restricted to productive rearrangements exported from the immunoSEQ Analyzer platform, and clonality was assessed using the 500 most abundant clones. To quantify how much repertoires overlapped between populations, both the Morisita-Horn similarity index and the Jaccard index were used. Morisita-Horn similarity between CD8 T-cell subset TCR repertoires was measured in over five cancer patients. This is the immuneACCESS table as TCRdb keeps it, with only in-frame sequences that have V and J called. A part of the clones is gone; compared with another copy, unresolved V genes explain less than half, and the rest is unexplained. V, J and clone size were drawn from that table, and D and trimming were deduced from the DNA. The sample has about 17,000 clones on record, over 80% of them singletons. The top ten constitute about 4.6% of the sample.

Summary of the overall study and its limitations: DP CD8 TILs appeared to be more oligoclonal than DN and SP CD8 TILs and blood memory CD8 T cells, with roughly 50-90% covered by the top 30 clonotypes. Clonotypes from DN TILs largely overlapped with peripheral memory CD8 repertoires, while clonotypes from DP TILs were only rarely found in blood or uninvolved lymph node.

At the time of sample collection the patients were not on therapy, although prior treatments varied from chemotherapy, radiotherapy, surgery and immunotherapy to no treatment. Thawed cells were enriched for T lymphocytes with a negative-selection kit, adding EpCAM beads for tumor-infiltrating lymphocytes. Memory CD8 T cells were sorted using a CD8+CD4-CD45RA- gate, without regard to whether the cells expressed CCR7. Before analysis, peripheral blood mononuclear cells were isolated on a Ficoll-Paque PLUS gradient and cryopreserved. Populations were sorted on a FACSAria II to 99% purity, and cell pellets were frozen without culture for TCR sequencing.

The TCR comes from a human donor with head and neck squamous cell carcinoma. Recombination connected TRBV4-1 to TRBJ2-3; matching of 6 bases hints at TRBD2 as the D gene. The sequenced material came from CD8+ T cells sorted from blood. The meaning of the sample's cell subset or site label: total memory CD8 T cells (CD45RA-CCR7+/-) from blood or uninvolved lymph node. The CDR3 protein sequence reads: CASSQPWDSLDTQYF. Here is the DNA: TGCGCCAGCAGCCAGCCCTGGGACTCCCTTGATACGCAGTATTTT.